The TCR beta chain described here comes from a study of cytomegalovirus exposure and HLA in healthy donors. Study overall: Approximately 180 million T cells yielded 117 million unique TCR beta sequences in earlier analysis.

A note on this clone: Its antigen is still unknown.

Findings and caveats of the study: As was reported, the HLA-A and HLA-B alleles of most subjects were accurately predicted from TCR beta sequences. A prior analysis recorded that most TCR beta V segments were productive about 87% or about 30% of the time.

The CDR3 runs to 14 residues. The germline V gene has CDR1 SGHRS and CDR2 YFSETQ. V shed 4 bases and J 7 bases; nucleotides not matched to a gene: 8. Both 60 Vbeta primers and 13 Jbeta primers went into the PCR. The method was immunoSEQ multiplex PCR; TCRdb's version includes in-frame clones alone and lacks a portion of them. The sample contains roughly 160,000 clones, approximately 84% of which appear only once. Sequencing was performed on PBMCs. The chain recombines TRBV5-1 with TRBJ2-1, with 7 bases aligning to TRBD1. The TCR originated in a man aged 25-45 years in good health and CMV-seropositive. CDR3 in DNA: TGCGCCAGCAGCGCAGGGGGATCTGTAAATGAGCAGTTCTTC. Translation gives CASSAGGSVNEQFF.